This T cell receptor beta chain was retrieved from a study of blood T cell repertoires in COVID-19. Overall study context: Whether acute or convalescent, the COVID-19 samples came from the United States, Italy and Spain. In each case, the material was cDNA or gDNA derived from T cells, B-cell-depleted T cells, or PBMCs.

Authors' processing steps: Estimated nucleated cell counts came from reference gene primer amplification. Sequencing was performed with immunoSEQ multiplex PCR; in TCRdb, only in-frame clones are kept and a portion is missing. V, J and clone size reflect that table, while D and trimming were determined from the DNA. The sample lists about 240,000 clones, about nine tenths seen once, with around 5.9% in the top ten. The V and J ends lost 8 bases and 3 bases respectively, with 10 bases between them. This CDR3 is 12 amino acids long. This clonotype was obtained from a man aged 60 to 69 with acute or convalescent COVID-19. The chain uses TRBV12-3 or TRBV12-4 and TRBJ1-1, with D perhaps matching TRBD1 (5 bases). Sample: peripheral blood. CDR3 in amino acids: CASASGDTEAFF. The DNA of the CDR3 is TGTGCCAGCGCCTCGGGGGACACTGAAGCTTTCTTT.